The 8 T cell receptor beta chains listed next were all sequenced from one sample in a study of metastatic and nonmetastatic thyroid tumors. Through MiXCR, TCRdb re-clonotyped the PCR reads. Of around 31,000 clones in the sample, about a fifth were seen once. Thyroid surgery was preceded by no treatment in any patient. Material for sequencing was tumor tissue. Every receptor here comes from a male donor with papillary thyroid cancer or a benign thyroid nodule (not recorded which). Some clones in this sample may be carry-over from other donors' samples.

In this sample, this clone turned up a few times. The chain is built from TRBV6-2 or TRBV6-3 and TRBJ1-3; D gene unclear. The CDR3 is 15 amino acids. V lost 4 bases to trimming and J lost 0 bases, with 10 bases between them. Germline CDR1 is MNHEY and CDR2 is SVGEGT. CDR3 residues: CASSSRTASGNTIYF. CDR3 in DNA: TGTGCCAGCAGTTCCAGGACCGCCTCTGGAAACACCATATATTTT.

In this sample, this clone turned up many times. V gene TRBV5-1 combines with J gene TRBJ1-3, with 8 bases that match TRBD1. Trimming at V came to 2 bases and at J to 4 bases, leaving 8 bases not matched to a gene. From germline, CDR1 is SGHRS and CDR2 YFSETQ. This CDR3 has 16 residues. The CDR3 nucleotides are TGCGCCAGCAGCTTCCGACAGGGGCGCCCCGGAAACACCATATATTTT. Its translation: CASSFRQGRPGNTIYF.

This clone was counted at least ten times. The same CDR3 can be traced to other DNA sequences in this sample. The chain is built from TRBV9 and TRBJ2-7, with D perhaps given as TRBD1 or TRBD2 (5 bases each). Germline assignment: CDR1 SGDLS and CDR2 YYNGEE. The CDR3 is made up of 14 amino acids. Between the trimmed V and J ends, which lost 3 bases and 0 bases, there was a span of 10 bases. CDR3 nucleotides: TGTGCCAGCAGCGAAGGGACCTACTCCTACGAGCAGTACTTC. Protein sequence: CASSEGTYSYEQYF.

This clone has ten or more counts. One base away lies a much larger clone, so this may be a sequencing read error. Additional DNA sequences in this sample encode the identical CDR3. This sequence joins TRBV25-1 and TRBJ1-1; D remains unclear. The V gene lost 8 bases and the J gene lost 1 base, with 5 bases spanning the gap. The CDR3 is 11 residues long. Germline values: CDR1 MGHDK, CDR2 SYGVNS. DNA for the CDR3: TGTGCCAGCGCTAGGAACACTGAAGCTTTCTTT. Encoded protein: CASARNTEAFF.

This chain uses TRBV9 with TRBJ2-1, with 7 bases fitting TRBD2. The CDR3 has 15 amino acids. V trimming: 3 bases; J trimming: 4 bases; junction bases outside the gene matches: 7. From germline, CDR1 is SGDLS and CDR2 YYNGEE. The CDR3 here is CASSARDYPYNEQFF. In DNA form, the CDR3 reads TGTGCCAGCAGCGCCCGGGACTACCCATACAATGAGCAGTTCTTC. Based on the CDR3 plus reference TRBV9 and TRBJ2-1, the full variable domain is DSGVTQTPKHLITATGQRVTLRCSPRSGDLSVYWYQQSLDQGLQFLIQYYNGEERAKGNILERFSAQQFPDLHSELNLSSLELGDSALYFCASSARDYPYNEQFFGPGTRLTVL.

The chain carries TRBV4-2 and TRBJ2-1; TRBD2 matches 10 bases. The junction had 14 bases not matched to a gene; V was cut back by 4 bases and J by 2 bases. The germline gives CDR1 LGHNA, CDR2 YNFKEQ. This CDR3 has 19 amino acids. CDR3 nucleotides: TGTGCCAGCAGCCCAAAGACTAGCGGGTACATGGGGCCCTACAATGAGCAGTTCTTC. Residues: CASSPKTSGYMGPYNEQFF.

The CDR3 is CASIYTRDGNNEQFF. In DNA form, the CDR3 reads TGTGCCAGCATCTACACTCGGGACGGAAACAATGAGCAGTTCTTC. The chain employs TRBV6-2 or TRBV6-3 and TRBJ2-1, with D possibly called TRBD1 or TRBD2 (5 bases each). V dropped 7 bases and J dropped 5 bases, with 18 bases sitting between them. CDR3 length equals 15 residues. Looked up from germline, CDR1 is MNHEY and CDR2 is SVGEGT.

This clone has more than one count but fewer than ten. V gene TRBV6-2 or TRBV6-3 combines with J gene TRBJ1-2, with D possibly TRBD1 on 5 matching bases. V shed 2 bases and J shed 3 bases, with 16 bases lying between them. The CDR3 length is 16 residues. Germline values: CDR1 MNHEY, CDR2 SVGEGT. Here the CDR3 DNA reads TGTGCCAGCAGTTACCCCATTGGGGGGAAGCACTATGGCTACACCTTC. Its protein product is CASSYPIGGKHYGYTF.